This is a list of T cell receptor beta chains from one sample in a study of blood T cell repertoires in COVID-19. Here immunoSEQ multiplex PCR was the method, and the copy in TCRdb shows in-frame clones only, minus some. In the table there are 40,000 to 45,000 clones, about 90% of which are singletons. Source material: peripheral blood. These receptors were collected from a man aged 45-60 years with active COVID-19. Each CDR3 is given with its conserved first and last residue. D genes are given only for firm matches. The size of a clone is reported for some rows only, either as once, few or many, or as a class for expanded clones.

v_call,clone_size,j_call,d_call,cdr3_aa,cdr3_nt
TRBV4-1,NA,TRBJ2-3,NA,CASSQGDSGSDTQYF,TGCGCCAGCAGCCAGGGGGACTCAGGGTCAGATACGCAGTATTTT
TRBV2,medium-sized,TRBJ2-7,NA,CASSEALGTGWEQYF,TGTGCCAGCAGTGAAGCGTTGGGTACGGGGTGGGAGCAGTACTTC
TRBV11-2,NA,TRBJ2-1,NA,CASSFSGIGNEQFF,TGTGCCAGCAGCTTCTCAGGGATTGGCAATGAGCAGTTCTTC
TRBV19,NA,TRBJ2-1,TRBD2,CASSIGTSGSYEQFF,TGTGCCAGTAGTATAGGGACTAGCGGGAGCTATGAGCAGTTCTTC
TRBV7-2,NA,TRBJ1-1,NA,CASSLVRTANTEAFF,TGTGCCAGCAGCTTAGTTCGGACAGCGAACACTGAAGCTTTCTTT
TRBV7-6,once,TRBJ2-1,TRBD2,CASSLSWGGLAGAEQFF,TGTGCCAGCAGCTTATCCTGGGGGGGACTAGCGGGAGCTGAGCAGTTCTTC
TRBV18,NA,TRBJ2-2,TRBD2,CASTISGKNTGELFF,TGTGCCAGCACTATTAGCGGGAAGAACACCGGGGAGCTGTTTTTT
TRBV2,NA,TRBJ1-2,NA,CASSGGSYGYTF,TGTGCCAGCAGCGGGGGGTCCTATGGCTACACCTTC
TRBV28,NA,TRBJ1-2,TRBD1,CASSLKQGGYTF,TGTGCCAGCAGCCTTAAACAGGGGGGCTACACCTTC
TRBV12-5,NA,TRBJ2-1,NA,CASGLVEEVEKQFF,TGTGCTAGTGGTTTGGTAGAAGAGGTCGAAAAGCAGTTCTTC
TRBV18,once,TRBJ2-5,TRBD2,CASSPRGQETQYF,TGTGCCAGCTCACCGCGGGGGCAAGAGACCCAGTACTTC
TRBV7-9,NA,TRBJ2-1,NA,CASSSTLGRSYNEQFF,TGTGCCAGCAGCTCCACGCTTGGGAGGTCCTACAATGAGCAGTTCTTC
TRBV7-8,NA,TRBJ1-3,TRBD1,CASSSVRQGGGNTIYF,TGTGCCAGCAGCTCGGTCAGACAGGGTGGCGGAAACACCATATATTTT
TRBV5-1,NA,TRBJ1-4,NA,CASSQATVNEKLFF,TGCGCCAGCAGCCAAGCGACGGTGAATGAAAAACTGTTTTTT
TRBV30,NA,TRBJ1-1,TRBD1,CACRDRGTEAFF,TGTGCCTGCCGGGACAGGGGGACTGAAGCTTTCTTT
TRBV11-2,NA,TRBJ2-5,NA,CASSLISGVSWEAQYF,TGTGCCAGCAGCTTAATCTCGGGAGTGTCTTGGGAGGCCCAGTACTTC
TRBV11-2,NA,TRBJ2-2,TRBD2,CASSLAGTSGTGELFF,TGTGCCAGCAGCTTAGCAGGGACTAGCGGGACCGGGGAGCTGTTTTTT
TRBV19,NA,TRBJ2-1,TRBD1,CASRPPGQKIYNEQFF,TGTGCCAGTAGGCCTCCGGGACAGAAGATTTACAATGAGCAGTTCTTC
TRBV27,NA,TRBJ2-2,NA,CASSLGAGGELFF,TGTGCCAGCAGTTTGGGGGCGGGCGGGGAGCTGTTTTTT
TRBV5-1,NA,TRBJ1-1,NA,CASSPDRPNTEAFF,TGCGCCAGCAGCCCGGACAGACCAAACACTGAAGCTTTCTTT
TRBV7-3,NA,TRBJ2-2,TRBD2,CASSILAGENTGELFF,TGTGCCAGCAGCATATTAGCGGGAGAGAACACCGGGGAGCTGTTTTTT
TRBV5-1,NA,TRBJ2-3,NA,CASSLPGSTDTQYF,TGCGCCAGCAGCTTGCCGGGGAGCACAGATACGCAGTATTTT